This TCR beta chain was captured by sequencing in a study of blood T cell repertoires in COVID-19. Study overall: Sources were T cells, B-cell-depleted T cells, or PBMCs; the material itself was cDNA or gDNA.

Participants' reported clinical history set cohort assignment. V gave up 5 bases and J gave up 3 bases, with 5 bases separating them. The CDR3 covers 13 residues. The germline V gene encodes CDR1 LGHDT and CDR2 YNNKEL (reference sequence). Produced via immunoSEQ multiplex PCR; TCRdb's table is partial and in-frame only. The table lists some 230,000 clones, 82% of them singletons. Sequences were obtained from PBMCs or T cells enriched from blood (not recorded which). The TCR was taken from a man aged 35 to 55 who had recovered from COVID-19. V usage is TRBV3-1 (or the pseudogene TRBV3-2) and J usage is TRBJ1-6; D uncertain. The CDR3 loop reads CASSTSYNSPLHF. The CDR3 DNA sequence: TGTGCCAGCAGCACAAGCTATAATTCACCCCTCCACTTT.